The 25 T cell receptor beta chains presented below share a single source sample, sequenced in a study of T cells in Graves' hyperthyroidism and ophthalmopathy. TCR beta CDR3 regions were amplified from RNA transcripts. Primed by the HTBI set, a first-round RT-PCR was run on the TCR CDR3. TCRdb analysed the multiplex PCR reads with MiXCR anew, one entry per CDR3 protein. The data contain tens of thousands of distinct CDR3 sequences, less than 65% of them singletons. The sample consisted of peripheral blood or thyroid tissue (not recorded which). These receptors all stem from a man between 18 and 29 years old with Graves' hyperthyroidism.

This rearrangement joins TRBV7-2 to TRBJ1-1, with TRBD1 matching over 7 bases. CDR3 size: 14 residues. Germline lookup yields CDR1 SGHTA and CDR2 FQGNSA. The ends lost 8 bases at V and 5 bases at J; junction bases unmatched: 11. CDR3 in amino acids: CASSPSGGSTEAFF. The CDR3 DNA reads as TGTGCCAGCTCACCATCAGGGGGTAGTACTGAAGCTTTCTTT. Together with reference TRBV7-2 and TRBJ1-1, the CDR3 gives the full variable domain: GAGVSQSPSNKVTEKGKDVELRCDPISGHTALYWYRQSLGQGLEFLIYFQGNSAPDKSGLPSDRFSAERTGGSVSTLTIQRTQQEDSAVYLCASSPSGGSTEAFFGQGTRLTVV.

This clonotype was detected many times. The chain links TRBV19 to TRBJ2-2, with 9 bases identical to TRBD2. Germline CDR1 LNHDA, CDR2 SQIVND (reference sequence). The length of the CDR3 is 17 residues. V shed 10 bases and J 5 bases; nucleotides not matched to a gene: 17. The CDR3 nucleotides are TGTGCCACAAGAAAAAGCGGGAGGCCGCCTGTTACCGGGGAGCTGTTTTTT. Translation gives CATRKSGRPPVTGELFF.

This clonotype was counted at least ten times. The rearrangement joins TRBV29-1 to TRBJ1-1, with D possibly being TRBD1 (6 bases). V lost 3 bases and J lost 0, with 11 bases in between. Per the germline V gene, CDR1 is SQVTM and CDR2 is ANQGSEA. There are 14 residues in the CDR3. As DNA, the CDR3 is TGCAGCGTTGAGGGGGGACATTTGAACACTGAAGCTTTCTTT. It yields the protein CSVEGGHLNTEAFF.

Comment on this clonotype: The conserved phenylalanine or tryptophan normally closing the CDR3 is absent here, so this likely arose from a read error. V and J are TRBV4-3 and TRBJ1-6, with no clear D. Germline CDR1 and CDR2: LGHNA and YSLEER. The germline V and J ends were trimmed by 4 bases and 15 bases, with 13 bases remaining between them. The CDR3 loop spans 12 amino acids. CDR3 bases: TGCGCCAGCAGCCCGATGACGGAAGTCCTCCACCTT. Its translation is CASSPMTEVLHL.

This clonotype occurred many times. The chain couples TRBV6-2 or TRBV6-3 to TRBJ2-7; D call uncertain. Trimming left V 4 bases short and J 3 bases short, with 10 bases between. CDR3 length: 13 residues. Germline-derived CDR1 and CDR2 are MNHEY and SVGEGT. CDR3 region: CASSSPHLYEQYF. The CDR3 DNA is TGTGCCAGCAGTTCCCCTCACCTCTACGAGCAGTACTTC.

The V gene is TRBV7-2, the J gene TRBJ2-7, with 12 nucleotides matching TRBD2. CDR1 SGHTA and CDR2 FQGNSA come from the germline V gene. V shed 6 bases, J shed 1 base, and the junction held 1 base outside the gene matches. The CDR3 has 14 residues. This CDR3 reads CASRLAGGSYEQYF. The CDR3 region has the DNA TGTGCCAGCAGACTAGCGGGAGGTTCCTACGAGCAGTACTTC.

This chain links TRBV20-1 with TRBJ2-5; 10 bases fit TRBD1. Looked up from germline, CDR1 is DFQATT and CDR2 is SNEGSKA (reference sequence). The length of the CDR3 is 15 residues. V shed 3 bases and J 4 bases; nucleotides not matched to a gene: 8. CDR3: CSASLGTGDGETQYF. The CDR3 DNA follows: TGCAGTGCTAGTTTGGGGACAGGGGATGGAGAGACCCAGTACTTC.

The chain couples TRBV5-1 to TRBJ2-7, with D tentatively TRBD1 (7 bases). V was pared by 2 bases and J by 3 bases, with 15 bases between. The germline V gene encodes CDR1 SGHRS and CDR2 YFSETQ. The CDR3 consists of 15 residues. The DNA for the CDR3 is TGCGCCAGCAGCTTACAGGGGACGCGGGGCTACGAGCAGTACTTC. Encoded protein: CASSLQGTRGYEQYF.

This clonotype was counted at least ten times. The V and J genes are TRBV7-9 and TRBJ1-1; D unclear. The CDR3 loop spans 15 amino acids. Between the trimmed V and J ends, which lost 2 bases and 3 bases, there was a span of 13 bases. Germline V gene lookup returns CDR1 SEHNR and CDR2 FQNEAQ (reference sequence). The CDR3 spells CASSLPLGKYTEAFF. The DNA of the CDR3 is TGTGCCAGCAGCTTACCGCTAGGGAAATACACTGAAGCTTTCTTT.

This sequence joins TRBV10-3 and TRBJ1-1, with 7 bases matching TRBD1. J gave up 1 base and V 8 bases, and 7 bases lay outside the gene matches. The CDR3 sequence is 14 residues long. CDR1 ENHRY and CDR2 SYGVKD come from the germline V gene. CDR3 coding DNA: TGTGCCATCTCCGGCAGGACAGGGAACACTGAAGCTTTCTTT. This sequence encodes CAISGRTGNTEAFF.

Points on this clonotype: A read error may account for a junction end that differs from germline. The V call is TRBV2, the J call TRBJ1-5; 8 bases line up with TRBD1. Germline values: CDR1 SNHLY, CDR2 FYNNEI. This CDR3 has 16 residues. Written as DNA, the CDR3 is TGTGCCAGCAGGGAAGGGACAGGTGGAATCAATCAGCCCCAGCATTTT. Protein product: CASREGTGGINQPQHF.

To note about this clonotype: Mismatch with germline at one junction end may stem from a read error. The gene calls are TRBV7-8 and TRBJ2-2; 9 bases match TRBD1. The CDR3 is 15 amino acids. Per germline, CDR1 SGHVS and CDR2 FQNEAQ. The CDR3 spells CASSPTGGVAGELFF. The CDR3 bases are TGCGCCAGCAGTCCTACAGGGGGCGTTGCCGGGGAGCTGTTTTTT.

The chain joins TRBV5-1 to TRBJ1-2; D remains ambiguous. This CDR3 contains 13 residues. V lost 2 bases, J lost 1 base, and 6 bases lay in between. CDR1 is SGHRS, CDR2 YFSETQ, per germline. The CDR3 loop is CASSFADNYGYTF. Here the CDR3 DNA reads TGCGCCAGCAGCTTCGCGGATAACTATGGCTACACCTTC. The complete variable domain, with remaining parts taken from reference TRBV5-1 and TRBJ1-2, reads KAGVTQTPRYLIKTRGQQVTLSCSPISGHRSVSWYQQTPGQGLQFLFEYFSETQRNKGNFPGRFSGRQFSNSRSEMNVSTLELGDSALYLCASSFADNYGYTFGSGTRLTVV.

This rearrangement joins TRBV9 to TRBJ1-1; D gene uncertain. The CDR3 loop spans 11 amino acids. Looked up from germline, CDR1 is SGDLS and CDR2 is YYNGEE. Trimming took 6 bases from V and 10 from J, leaving 13 bases between them. The chain's CDR3 is CASMGLVTAFF. The CDR3 DNA sequence: TGTGCCAGCATGGGCCTGGTGACAGCTTTCTTT.

This clonotype was counted at least ten times. The chain has TRBV5-6 and TRBJ2-7; perhaps TRBD1 as D (5 bases). The CDR3 is 15 residues long. V was clipped by 4 bases and J by 0 bases, with 14 bases between them. CDR1 and CDR2 from the germline V gene are SGHDT and YYEEEE. The CDR3 DNA is TGTGCCAGCAGCCTCTGGGGCTGGAGCTCCTACGAGCAGTACTTC. Protein sequence: CASSLWGWSSYEQYF.

V gene TRBV20-1 combines with J gene TRBJ1-5; 7 nucleotides line up with TRBD1. With 7 bases clipped from V and 6 bases from J, the junction kept 24 bases outside the gene matches. The CDR3 consists of 18 residues. Germline V gene sequence: CDR1 DFQATT, CDR2 SNEGSKA (reference sequence). CDR3 nucleotide sequence: TGCAGTGATAGGGTTTCCCACCCGGTACAGGGGTTAGGTCAGCCCCAGCATTTT. Protein sequence: CSDRVSHPVQGLGQPQHF.

The genes are TRBV20-1 and TRBJ1-1, with no clear D. Germline assignment: CDR1 DFQATT and CDR2 SNEGSKA (reference sequence). CDR3 length equals 13 residues. Trimming removed 3 bases at V and 1 base at J, with 9 bases between. The CDR3, as DNA: TGCAGTGCTAGTGATGATCGGAACACTGAAGCTTTCTTT. Translation: CSASDDRNTEAFF.

A few counts support this clonotype. The chain carries TRBV6-1 and TRBJ1-1; D remains ambiguous. V was cut by 5 bases and J by 5 bases, with 6 bases left in between. Germline lookup yields CDR1 MNHNS and CDR2 SASEGT. This CDR3 spans 11 amino acids. The CDR3 region has the DNA TGTGCCAGCAGTCCACTTACTGAAGCTTTCTTT. Translated: CASSPLTEAFF.

The CDR3 reads CATSGNDRAEETQYF. The CDR3 region has the DNA TGTGCCACCAGCGGAAACGACAGGGCGGAGGAGACCCAGTACTTC. The chain couples TRBV15 to TRBJ2-5, with 7 bases matching TRBD1. There are 15 residues in the CDR3. The V gene's germline CDR1 is LNHNV and CDR2 YYDKDF (reference sequence). V shed 5 bases, J shed 5 bases, and the junction held 11 bases outside the gene matches.

This clonotype has at least ten counts. This sequence joins TRBV6-2 or TRBV6-3 and TRBJ2-2; TRBD2 agrees at 11 bases. The CDR3 is made up of 16 amino acids. V gave up 4 bases and J gave up 0 bases; unmatched junction bases: 1. Germline CDR1 is MNHEY and CDR2 is SVGEGT. The CDR3 DNA reads as TGTGCCAGCAGTTCACTAGCGGGAGCGAACACCGGGGAGCTGTTTTTT. Translating gives CASSSLAGANTGELFF.

This chain links TRBV20-1 with TRBJ1-2; possibly TRBD1 for D (5 bases). The ends were cut back, 6 bases at V and 5 bases at J, with 16 bases in the middle. Germline lookup yields CDR1 DFQATT and CDR2 SNEGSKA (reference sequence). The CDR3 runs 13 residues. For the CDR3, the DNA is TGCAGTGCCATATCCGGGACGGATTATGGCTACACCTTC. It specifies CSAISGTDYGYTF.

This clonotype occurred a few times. The V call is TRBV20-1, the J call TRBJ2-1; D possibly uses TRBD1 or TRBD2 (6 bases each). The V gene's germline CDR1 is DFQATT and CDR2 SNEGSKA (reference sequence). The CDR3 runs to 15 residues. Trimming removed 1 base from V and 4 bases from J, with 14 bases in between. In nucleotides, the CDR3 is TGCAGTGCTAGAGCGGCGGGACAAAAATACAATGAGCAGTTCTTC. This translates into CSARAAGQKYNEQFF.

This clonotype was seen at least ten times. The V gene is TRBV6-1, the J gene TRBJ2-5; D gene ambiguous. The CDR3 runs to 11 residues. Trimming removed 5 bases from V and 5 bases from J, with 6 bases in between. Germline V gene sequence: CDR1 MNHNS, CDR2 SASEGT. The CDR3 spells CASSQIETQYF. For the CDR3, the DNA is TGTGCCAGCAGTCAAATTGAGACCCAGTACTTC.

J is TRBJ1-5 and V is TRBV7-2; 7 nucleotides match TRBD1. The CDR3 totals 13 residues. Germline assignment: CDR1 SGHTA and CDR2 FQGNSA. Trimming at V came to 8 bases and at J to 6 bases, leaving 7 bases not matched to a gene. CDR3 coding DNA: TGTGCCAGCGCTGGGACAGCGGGTCAGCCCCAGCATTTT. Translated, it gives CASAGTAGQPQHF.

The table lists this clonotype with many counts. This rearrangement joins TRBV28 to TRBJ1-5, with D possibly matching TRBD1 (6 bases). V dropped 6 bases and J dropped 9 bases, with 9 bases sitting between them. The CDR3 is made up of 11 amino acids. Germline loops: CDR1 MDHEN, CDR2 SYDVKM. CDR3 sequence (DNA): TGTGCCAGCAGAAGAGGGGGGCCCCAGCATTTT. This sequence encodes CASRRGGPQHF.